The rows below give T cell receptor beta chains drawn from one sample of a study of cytomegalovirus exposure and HLA in healthy donors. The table came from immunoSEQ multiplex PCR; TCRdb's copy has only in-frame clones and leaves some out. The sample has more than 100,000 clones, around 60% seen once. Sequencing was performed on PBMCs. Source of these receptors: a woman aged 45-59 years in good health and CMV-seronegative. The CDR3 runs from the conserved cysteine through the conserved F or W. A D gene is named only where the DNA matches it firmly. Not every row has a clone size; where given, it reads once, few, many or a size class.

-,TRBV18,-,TRBJ2-3,TGTGCCAGCTCACCAATGAGGGAAGATACGCAGTATTTT,CASSPMREDTQYF
-,TRBV6-5,TRBD1,TRBJ1-2,TGTGCCAGCAGTTCAGGGGGTTGGGGCTACACCTTC,CASSSGGWGYTF
-,TRBV7-6,TRBD1,TRBJ1-5,TGTGCCAGCAGCTCCCGGACAGGGGGAGTGCCCCAGCATTTT,CASSSRTGGVPQHF
-,TRBV27,TRBD2,TRBJ2-7,TGTGCCAGCAGTCCCCGGGGGGTACACGAGCAGTACTTC,CASSPRGVHEQYF
-,TRBV11-3,TRBD2,TRBJ2-3,TGTGCCAGCAGCCCTAGCGGGAGGGCCCTCGGAGATACGCAGTATTTT,CASSPSGRALGDTQYF
-,TRBV6-4,TRBD2,TRBJ2-2,TGTGCCAGCAGCGCGGGAGGGGTCACCGGGGAGCTGTTTTTT,CASSAGGVTGELFF
-,TRBV30,-,TRBJ2-5,TGTGCCTGGAGTGTATCCGTCCGAGAGACCCAGTACTTC,CAWSVSVRETQYF
few,TRBV5-1,-,TRBJ1-1,TGCGCCAGCAGCTTGTTAGGGGAACAGTTGAACACTGAAGCTTTCTTT,CASSLLGEQLNTEAFF
-,TRBV11-2,-,TRBJ2-5,TGTGCCAGCAGCTTAGGATTTGGGGGGGCCGGGGAGACCCAGTACTTC,CASSLGFGGAGETQYF
-,TRBV4-1,TRBD2,TRBJ2-7,TGCGCCAGCAGCCAAGACCCTAGCGGGGGTAGCTCCTACGAGCAGTACTTC,CASSQDPSGGSSYEQYF
-,TRBV9,TRBD1,TRBJ2-3,TGTGCCAGCAGCTTCTCAGGACAGGGCGTCCCAGATACGCAGTATTTT,CASSFSGQGVPDTQYF
-,TRBV4-3,-,TRBJ2-7,TGCGCCAGCAGCCAAGGACAAAGCTCCTACGAGCAGTACTTC,CASSQGQSSYEQYF
-,TRBV19,TRBD1,TRBJ2-7,TGTGCCAGCGCCTCGACAGGGAGCTCCTACGAGCAGTACTTC,CASASTGSSYEQYF
-,TRBV2,TRBD1,TRBJ1-6,TGTGCCAGCACAGAACAGGGGGAAAGTAATTCACCCCTCCACTTT,CASTEQGESNSPLHF
-,TRBV10-3,-,TRBJ1-1,TGTGCCATCAGGTCGGGCACTGAAGCTTTCTTT,CAIRSGTEAFF
-,TRBV9,TRBD2,TRBJ2-7,TGTGCCAGCAGCTCTTCGTTGAGGACTAGCGGGAGGAACGAGCAGTACTTC,CASSSSLRTSGRNEQYF
-,TRBV27,-,TRBJ1-2,TGTGCCAGCAGACGCGAGAGGGATGGCTACACCTTC,CASRRERDGYTF
-,TRBV29-1,-,TRBJ2-3,TGCAGCGTTGAAGCTTTCGGTGGTGGCGGTACGCAGTATTTT,CSVEAFGGGGTQYF
-,TRBV28,TRBD2,TRBJ2-1,TGTGCCAGCAGTTTAAGGGGACTAGCGCTCGAGGAGCAGTTCTTC,CASSLRGLALEEQFF
-,TRBV2,-,TRBJ1-5,TGTGCCAGCAGTGAAGAGGCCGGAGGTCAGCCCCAGCATTTT,CASSEEAGGQPQHF
-,TRBV27,-,TRBJ2-7,TGTGCCAGCAGTGCCCTCACCCCGACACAATCCTACGAGCAGTACTTC,CASSALTPTQSYEQYF
-,TRBV6-5,-,TRBJ1-2,TGTGCCAGCACTTACTCCTGGGGGGCTAACTATGGCTACACCTTC,CASTYSWGANYGYTF
-,TRBV27,-,TRBJ2-2,TGTGCCAGCAGTGCGAGGCGCACCGGGGAGCTGTTTTTT,CASSARRTGELFF
-,TRBV9,TRBD2,TRBJ2-7,TGTGCCAGCAGCGAAGGACTAGCGCCTTCCTACGAGCAGTACTTC,CASSEGLAPSYEQYF
few,TRBV5-1,-,TRBJ2-7,TGCGCCAGCAGCTTAATGACGGACTCCGGGCCCCCAGGAGGGTACTTC,CASSLMTDSGPPGGYF
-,TRBV19,-,TRBJ2-6,TGTGCCAGTAACGACGTGGGAGGGGGAGGCTCTGGGGCCAACGTCCTGACTTTC,CASNDVGGGGSGANVLTF
-,TRBV7-2,-,TRBJ1-4,TGTGCCAGCAGCCCATCCCTCCGGGAGCGTGAAAAACTGTTTTTT,CASSPSLREREKLFF
few,TRBV7-9,-,TRBJ2-7,TGTGCCAGCAGCTTCGAAAGGAAAAGGGGGGGCTACGAGCAGTACTTC,CASSFERKRGGYEQYF
once,TRBV9,-,TRBJ2-3,TGTGCCAGCAGCGTACGCCCCGGCGGGCAAGCAGATACGCAGTATTTT,CASSVRPGGQADTQYF
-,TRBV29-1,TRBD1,TRBJ2-7,TGCAGCGTTGAACCTCAACAGGGGTACGAGCAGTACTTC,CSVEPQQGYEQYF
-,TRBV5-6,TRBD2,TRBJ2-1,TGTGCCAGCAGCGGTAGCGGGGGGACCTACAATGAGCAGTTCTTC,CASSGSGGTYNEQFF
-,TRBV6-1,TRBD2,TRBJ2-7,TGTGCCAGCACCAAAACTAGCGGGGGGACCTACGAGCAGTACTTC,CASTKTSGGTYEQYF
-,TRBV5-4,TRBD1,TRBJ1-2,TGTGCCAGCAGCTTGGCGGACAGGGGGTATCAAGTGCGGCGAACCTTC,CASSLADRGYQVRRTF
-,TRBV9,TRBD2,TRBJ2-3,TGTGCCAGCAGCGTTGGTAGCGGGTTTGATACGCAGTATTTT,CASSVGSGFDTQYF